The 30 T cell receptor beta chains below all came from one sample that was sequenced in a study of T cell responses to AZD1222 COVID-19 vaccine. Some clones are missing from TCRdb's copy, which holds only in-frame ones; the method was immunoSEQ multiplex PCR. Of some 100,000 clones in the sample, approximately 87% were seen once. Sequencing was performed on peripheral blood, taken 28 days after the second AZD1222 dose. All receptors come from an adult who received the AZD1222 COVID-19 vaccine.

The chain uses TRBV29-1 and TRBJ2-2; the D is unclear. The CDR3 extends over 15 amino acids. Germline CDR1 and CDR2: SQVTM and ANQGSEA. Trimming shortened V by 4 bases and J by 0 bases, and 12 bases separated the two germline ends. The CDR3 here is CSVVWAKTNTGELFF. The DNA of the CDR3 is TGCAGCGTTGTGTGGGCCAAAACGAACACCGGGGAGCTGTTTTTT.

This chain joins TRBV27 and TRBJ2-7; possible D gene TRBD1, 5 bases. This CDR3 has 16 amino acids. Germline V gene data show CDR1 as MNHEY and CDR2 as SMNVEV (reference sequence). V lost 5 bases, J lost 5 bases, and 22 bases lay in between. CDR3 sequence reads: CASSRFNRILTDEQYF. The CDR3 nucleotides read TGTGCCAGCAGTAGATTCAACAGGATACTTACGGACGAGCAGTACTTC.

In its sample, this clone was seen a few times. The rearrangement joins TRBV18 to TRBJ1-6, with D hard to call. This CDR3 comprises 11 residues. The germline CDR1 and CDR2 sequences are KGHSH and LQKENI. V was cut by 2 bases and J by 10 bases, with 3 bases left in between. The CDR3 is CASSPGSPLHF. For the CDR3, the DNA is TGTGCCAGCTCACCAGGGTCACCCCTCCACTTT.

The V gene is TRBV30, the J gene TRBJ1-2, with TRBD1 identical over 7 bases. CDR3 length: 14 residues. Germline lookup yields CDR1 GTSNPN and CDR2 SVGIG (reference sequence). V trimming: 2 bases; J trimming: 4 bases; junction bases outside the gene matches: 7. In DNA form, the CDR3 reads TGTGCCTGGAGTAAGGGACAGACGCTCTATGGCTACACCTTC. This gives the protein CAWSKGQTLYGYTF.

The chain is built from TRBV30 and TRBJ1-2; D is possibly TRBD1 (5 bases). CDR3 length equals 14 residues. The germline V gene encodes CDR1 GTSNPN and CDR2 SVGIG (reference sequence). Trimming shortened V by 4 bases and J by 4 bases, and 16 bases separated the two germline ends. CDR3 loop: CAWNRGQVGYGYTF. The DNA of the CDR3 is TGTGCCTGGAACCGTGGACAAGTAGGCTATGGCTACACCTTC.

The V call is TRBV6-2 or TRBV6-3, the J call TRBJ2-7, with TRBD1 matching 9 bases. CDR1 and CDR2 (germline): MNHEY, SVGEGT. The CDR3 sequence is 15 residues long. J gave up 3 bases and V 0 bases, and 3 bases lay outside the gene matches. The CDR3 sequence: CASSYSDRGDYEQYF. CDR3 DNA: TGTGCCAGCAGTTACTCCGACAGGGGGGACTACGAGCAGTACTTC.

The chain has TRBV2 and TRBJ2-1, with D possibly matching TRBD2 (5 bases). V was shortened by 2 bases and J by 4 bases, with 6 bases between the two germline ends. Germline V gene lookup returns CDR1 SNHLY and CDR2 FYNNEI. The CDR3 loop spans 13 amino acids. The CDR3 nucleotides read TGTGCCAGCAGTGAACGGACTTACAATGAGCAGTTCTTC. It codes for CASSERTYNEQFF.

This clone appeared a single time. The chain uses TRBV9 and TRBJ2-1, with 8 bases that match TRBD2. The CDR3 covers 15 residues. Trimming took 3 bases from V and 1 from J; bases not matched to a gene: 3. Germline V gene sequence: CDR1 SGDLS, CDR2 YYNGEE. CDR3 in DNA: TGTGCCAGCAGCGGGTCTAGCGGGTCCTACAATGAGCAGTTCTTC. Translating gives CASSGSSGSYNEQFF.

Written as DNA, the CDR3 is TGTGCCATCAGTGAGCAGACTGATACTACCTACGAGCAGTACTTC. Protein product: CAISEQTDTTYEQYF. This chain joins TRBV10-3 and TRBJ2-7; D remains ambiguous. Germline V gives CDR1 ENHRY, CDR2 SYGVKD. Trimming pared 2 bases from V and 2 bases from J, leaving 13 bases between. The CDR3 is 15 amino acids.

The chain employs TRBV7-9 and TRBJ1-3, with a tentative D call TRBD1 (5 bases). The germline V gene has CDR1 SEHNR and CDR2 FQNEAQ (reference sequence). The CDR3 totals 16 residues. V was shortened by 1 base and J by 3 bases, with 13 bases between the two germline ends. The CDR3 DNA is TGTGCCAGCAGCTTAGTCGACAGACTCCTTGGAAACACCATATATTTT. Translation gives CASSLVDRLLGNTIYF.

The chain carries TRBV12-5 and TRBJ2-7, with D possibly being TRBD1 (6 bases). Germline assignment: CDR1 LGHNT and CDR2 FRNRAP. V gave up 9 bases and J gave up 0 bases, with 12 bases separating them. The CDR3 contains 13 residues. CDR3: CASGPDSSYEQYF. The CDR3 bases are TGTGCTAGCGGACCGGACAGCTCCTACGAGCAGTACTTC.

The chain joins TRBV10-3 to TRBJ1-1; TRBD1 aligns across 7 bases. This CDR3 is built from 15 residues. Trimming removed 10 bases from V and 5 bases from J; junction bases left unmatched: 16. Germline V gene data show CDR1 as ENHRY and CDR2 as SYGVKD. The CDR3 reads CATRGQVGGGTEAFF. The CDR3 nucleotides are TGTGCCACCAGAGGACAGGTGGGAGGAGGGACTGAAGCTTTCTTT.

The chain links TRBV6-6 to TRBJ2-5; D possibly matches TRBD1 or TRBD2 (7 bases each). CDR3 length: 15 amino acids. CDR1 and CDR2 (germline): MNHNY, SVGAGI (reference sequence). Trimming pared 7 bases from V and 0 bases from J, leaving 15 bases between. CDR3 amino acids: CASILGGGHQETQYF. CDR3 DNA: TGTGCCAGCATCCTGGGAGGGGGCCACCAAGAGACCCAGTACTTC.

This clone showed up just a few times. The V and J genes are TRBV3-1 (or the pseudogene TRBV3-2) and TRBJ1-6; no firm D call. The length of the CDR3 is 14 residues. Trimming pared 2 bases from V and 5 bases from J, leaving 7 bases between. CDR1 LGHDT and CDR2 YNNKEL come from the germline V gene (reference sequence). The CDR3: CASSQTAHNSPLHF. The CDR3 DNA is TGTGCCAGCAGCCAAACAGCCCATAATTCACCCCTCCACTTT.

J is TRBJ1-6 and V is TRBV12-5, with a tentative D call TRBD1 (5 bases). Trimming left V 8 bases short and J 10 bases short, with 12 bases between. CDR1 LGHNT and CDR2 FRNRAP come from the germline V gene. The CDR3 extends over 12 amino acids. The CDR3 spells CASQWGGSPLHF. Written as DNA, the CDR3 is TGTGCTAGTCAGTGGGGCGGGTCACCCCTCCACTTT. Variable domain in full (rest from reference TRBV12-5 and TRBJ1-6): DARVTQTPRHKVTEMGQEVTMRCQPILGHNTVFWYRQTMMQGLELLAYFRNRAPLDDSGMPKDRFSAEMPDATLATLKIQPSEPRDSAVYFCASQWGGSPLHFGNGTRLTVT.

The CDR3 DNA is TGTGCCAGCAGTTATGGTAGCGGGGGGGCCTTTTACGAGCAGTACTTC. It specifies CASSYGSGGAFYEQYF. The chain is built from TRBV6-5 and TRBJ2-7; 11 bases are a match to TRBD2. V dropped 3 bases and J dropped 4; count of bases not matched to a gene: 8. Germline V CDR1 and CDR2: MNHEY, SVGAGI. The CDR3 spans 16 residues.

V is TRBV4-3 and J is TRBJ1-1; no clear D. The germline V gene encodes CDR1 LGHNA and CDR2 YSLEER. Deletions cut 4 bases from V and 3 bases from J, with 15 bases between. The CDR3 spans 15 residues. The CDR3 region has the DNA TGCGCCAGCAGCCTTGGGAGAGATATACACACTGAAGCTTTCTTT. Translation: CASSLGRDIHTEAFF.

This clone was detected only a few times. CDR3 residues: CASFGAEETQYF. Here the CDR3 DNA reads TGTGCCAGCTTTGGAGCAGAAGAGACCCAGTACTTC. This sequence joins TRBV2 and TRBJ2-5; D gene uncertain. Germline V gene sequence: CDR1 SNHLY, CDR2 FYNNEI. V lost 8 bases and J lost 3, with 10 bases in between. This CDR3 comprises 12 residues.

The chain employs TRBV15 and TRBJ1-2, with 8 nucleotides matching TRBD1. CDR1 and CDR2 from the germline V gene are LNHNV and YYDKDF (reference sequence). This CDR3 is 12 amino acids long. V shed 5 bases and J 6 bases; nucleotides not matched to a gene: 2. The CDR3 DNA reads TGTGCCACCAGCCCGGACAGGGATGGCTACACCTTC. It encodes CATSPDRDGYTF.

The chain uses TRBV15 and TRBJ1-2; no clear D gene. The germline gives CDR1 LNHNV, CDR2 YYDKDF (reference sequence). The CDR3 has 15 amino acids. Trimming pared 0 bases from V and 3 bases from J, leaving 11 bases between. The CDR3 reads CATSRDRPAHYGYTF. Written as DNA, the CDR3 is TGTGCCACCAGCAGAGATAGGCCCGCTCACTATGGCTACACCTTC.

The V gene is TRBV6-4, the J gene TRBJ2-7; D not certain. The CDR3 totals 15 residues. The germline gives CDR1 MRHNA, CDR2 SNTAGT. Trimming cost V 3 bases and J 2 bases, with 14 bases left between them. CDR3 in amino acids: CASSDTLGFPYEQYF. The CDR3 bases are TGTGCCAGCAGTGATACATTGGGTTTCCCCTACGAGCAGTACTTC.

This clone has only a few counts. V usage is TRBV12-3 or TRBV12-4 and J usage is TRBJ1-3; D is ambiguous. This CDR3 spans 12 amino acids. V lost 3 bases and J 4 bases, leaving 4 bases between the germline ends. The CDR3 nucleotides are TGTGCCAGCAGTTTTTCCGGAAACACCATATATTTT. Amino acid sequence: CASSFSGNTIYF.

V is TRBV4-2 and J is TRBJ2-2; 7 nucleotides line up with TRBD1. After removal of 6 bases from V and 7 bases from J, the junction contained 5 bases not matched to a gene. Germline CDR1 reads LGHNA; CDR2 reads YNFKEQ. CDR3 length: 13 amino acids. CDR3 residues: CASSDRVGGELFF. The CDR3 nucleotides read TGTGCCAGCAGTGACAGGGTTGGCGGGGAGCTGTTTTTT.

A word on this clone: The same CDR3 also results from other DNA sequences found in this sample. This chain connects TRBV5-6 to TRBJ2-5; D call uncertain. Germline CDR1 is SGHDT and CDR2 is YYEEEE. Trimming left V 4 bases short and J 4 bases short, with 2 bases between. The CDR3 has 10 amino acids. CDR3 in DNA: TGTGCCAGCAGCGGAGAGACCCAGTACTTC. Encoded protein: CASSGETQYF.

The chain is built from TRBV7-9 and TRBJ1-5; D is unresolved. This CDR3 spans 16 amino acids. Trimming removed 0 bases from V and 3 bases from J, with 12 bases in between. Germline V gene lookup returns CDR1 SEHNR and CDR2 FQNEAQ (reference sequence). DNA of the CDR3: TGTGCCAGCAGCTTAGCCCCAGGACCTCTCAATCAGCCCCAGCATTTT. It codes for CASSLAPGPLNQPQHF.

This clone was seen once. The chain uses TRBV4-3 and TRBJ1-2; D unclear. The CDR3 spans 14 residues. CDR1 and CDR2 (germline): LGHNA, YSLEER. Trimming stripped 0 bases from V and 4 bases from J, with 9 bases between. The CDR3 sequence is CASSQEGNAYGYTF. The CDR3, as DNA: TGCGCCAGCAGCCAAGAGGGTAACGCCTATGGCTACACCTTC.

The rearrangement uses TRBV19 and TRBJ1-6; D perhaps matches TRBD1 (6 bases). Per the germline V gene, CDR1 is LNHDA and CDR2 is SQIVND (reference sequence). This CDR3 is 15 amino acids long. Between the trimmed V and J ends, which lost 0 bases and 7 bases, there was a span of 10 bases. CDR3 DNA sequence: TGTGCCAGTAGTATAGACGGGACACTCAATTCACCCCTCCACTTT. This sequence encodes CASSIDGTLNSPLHF.

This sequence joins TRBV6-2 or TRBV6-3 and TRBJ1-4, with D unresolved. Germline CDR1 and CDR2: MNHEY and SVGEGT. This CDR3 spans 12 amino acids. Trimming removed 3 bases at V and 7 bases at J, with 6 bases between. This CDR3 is CASSYTGEKLFF. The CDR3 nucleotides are TGTGCCAGCAGTTATACGGGTGAAAAACTGTTTTTT.

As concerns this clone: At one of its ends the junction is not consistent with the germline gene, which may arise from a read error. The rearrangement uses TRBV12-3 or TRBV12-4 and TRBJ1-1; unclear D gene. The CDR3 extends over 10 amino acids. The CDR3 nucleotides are TGTGCCAGCGGTTTCACTGAAGCTTTCTTT. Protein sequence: CASGFTEAFF.

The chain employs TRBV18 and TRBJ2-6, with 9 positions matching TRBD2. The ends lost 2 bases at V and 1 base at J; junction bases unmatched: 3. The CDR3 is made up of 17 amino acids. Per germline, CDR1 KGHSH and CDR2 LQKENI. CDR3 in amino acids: CASSPSLAGSGANVLTF. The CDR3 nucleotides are TGTGCCAGCTCACCATCACTAGCGGGTTCTGGGGCCAACGTCCTGACTTTC.